This T cell receptor (beta chain) originates from a study of T cell responses to AZD1222 COVID-19 vaccine. Study results and caveats: Most donors were white British and more were female, and clonal diversity was possibly underestimated. Seropositive status at baseline applied to only 5 or 6 AZD1222 recipients. Along spike, vaccine-associated CD4 TCRs were found throughout, with dominance at 160-218 and 743-854. Targeting of unmutated variant regions was reportedly seen in nearly half of spike-specific TCRs.

Germline assignment: CDR1 SGDLS and CDR2 YYNGEE. Trimming stripped 2 bases from V and 10 bases from J, with 9 bases between. The CDR3 loop spans 12 amino acids. Only a few counts were recorded for this clone. Its antigen is unknown. TCRdb's copy holds only in-frame clones and misses some; the assay was immunoSEQ multiplex PCR. The sample has 95,000 to 110,000 clones, roughly 90% seen once. The clonotype originates from an adult in good health. The source was peripheral blood, collected on day 0 of AZD1222 vaccination. This chain connects TRBV9 to TRBJ1-4; D not resolved. CDR3 in amino acids: CASSVSEGKLFF. The CDR3 DNA reads as TGTGCCAGCAGCGTGTCAGAAGGAAAACTGTTTTTT.